The 14 T cell receptor beta chains presented below share a single source sample, sequenced in a study of blood T cells in healthy people across ages. Using a J-beta primer mix together with a sample-barcoded 5' primer, a second PCR was run for about 6 to 11 cycles. TCRdb re-called the 5' RACE reads with MiXCR, one entry per CDR3 protein. This table holds 600,000 or so distinct CDR3 sequences, less than 35% found once. Sequencing input: blood. The receptors originated from a woman older than 75 in good health.

This clonotype was counted at least ten times. This chain connects TRBV4-2 to TRBJ2-3; tentatively, D is TRBD2 (6 bases). Germline V gene sequence: CDR1 LGHNA, CDR2 YNFKEQ. V was pared by 0 bases and J by 9 bases, with 16 bases between. This CDR3 is 15 amino acids long. CDR3 nucleotides: TGTGCCAGCAGCCAAGAAGGGCGGGGTTATGGGACGCAGTATTTT. Translated: CASSQEGRGYGTQYF.

The chain combines TRBV6-1 with TRBJ1-1; 8 nucleotides line up with TRBD1. CDR3 length: 13 amino acids. V gave up 11 bases and J gave up 4 bases; unmatched junction bases: 9. Germline CDR1 MNHNS, CDR2 SASEGT. CDR3 nucleotides: TGTGCCGGAAAGGGGACAGGTCGCACTGAAGCTTTCTTT. Amino acids: CAGKGTGRTEAFF.

As for this clonotype: This may arise from a read error, as a much more abundant clone is one base away. The chain has TRBV9 and TRBJ1-5, with 7 bases fitting TRBD1. The length of the CDR3 is 16 residues. Germline V lookup: CDR1 SGDLS, CDR2 YYNGEE. DNA for the CDR3: TGTGCCGGCAGCCAAGGCGTCGAGGGGGCGGGTCAGCCCCAGCATTTT. This translates into CAGSQGVEGAGQPQHF.

Ten or more counts support this clonotype. V and J are TRBV3-1 and TRBJ2-1; possible D gene TRBD2, 7 bases. Germline V CDR1 and CDR2: LGHDT, YNNKEL (reference sequence). Trimming took off 1 base at V and 1 base at J, with 11 bases between the two ends. The CDR3 consists of 16 residues. The CDR3 DNA sequence: TGTGCCAGCAGCCAAGTAAGGGGGGGGTCCTACAATGAGCAGTTCTTC. It yields the protein CASSQVRGGSYNEQFF.

Only a few counts were recorded for this clonotype. The CDR3 bases are TGTGCCAGCAGTGTCCCGGGGATCTTCACAGATACGCAGTATTTT. It is translated as CASSVPGIFTDTQYF. This chain joins TRBV2 and TRBJ2-3, with D perhaps matching TRBD2 (5 bases). Germline CDR1 SNHLY, CDR2 FYNNEI. The CDR3 totals 15 residues. Trimming pared 4 bases from V and 2 bases from J, leaving 13 bases between.

The genes are TRBV29-1 and TRBJ1-1, with D maybe TRBD1 (5 bases). Germline lookup yields CDR1 SQVTM and CDR2 ANQGSEA. The CDR3 length is 13 residues. The V end was cut by 7 bases, the J end by 6 bases, with 18 bases between. The CDR3 bases are TGCAGCGGTGGGGAGGGGCTCAACGCTGAAGCTTTCTTT. Translating gives CSGGEGLNAEAFF.

As for this clonotype: The junction and the germline gene differ at one end; a read error may be behind it. V and J are TRBV6-6 and TRBJ1-4, with D tentatively TRBD1 (6 bases). The germline gives CDR1 MNHNY, CDR2 SVGAGI (reference sequence). This CDR3 has 15 amino acids. The CDR3 protein is CASSSRGSGAEKRFF. CDR3 sequence (DNA): TGTGCCAGCAGTTCAAGGGGGTCAGGGGCGGAAAAACGGTTTTTT.

Note on this clonotype: A much larger clone sits a single nucleotide away, making a read error possible. This rearrangement joins TRBV7-3 to TRBJ2-5; 8 bases map to TRBD2. CDR1 SGHTA and CDR2 FQGTGA come from the germline V gene. V lost 5 bases, J lost 11 bases, and 16 bases stayed unmatched. There are 15 residues in the CDR3. Here the CDR3 DNA reads TGTGCCAGCAGCGTCGACGGGACTAGTAATTATGAGCAGTACTTC. This translates into CASSVDGTSNYEQYF.

This clonotype occurred many times. The V and J genes are TRBV2 and TRBJ2-7; TRBD2 might be the D (7 bases). The germline V gene encodes CDR1 SNHLY and CDR2 FYNNEI. The CDR3 consists of 12 residues. V was pared by 8 bases and J by 6 bases, with 14 bases between. CDR3 loop: CASGRGAGEQYF. DNA for the CDR3: TGTGCCAGCGGTCGGGGGGCGGGCGAGCAGTACTTC.

V usage is TRBV13 and J usage is TRBJ1-1, with D possibly being TRBD1 (6 bases). The CDR3 spans 15 residues. Germline V gene data show CDR1 as PRHDT and CDR2 as FYEKMQ (reference sequence). V lost 2 bases and J 5 bases, leaving 15 bases between the germline ends. This CDR3 is CASSLRGGDMTEAFF. Here the CDR3 DNA reads TGTGCCAGCAGCTTACGAGGGGGGGATATGACTGAAGCTTTCTTT.

This clonotype has a handful of counts. The chain couples TRBV18 to TRBJ2-3, with D perhaps matching TRBD2 (5 bases). The CDR3 has 13 amino acids. Trimming left V 3 bases short and J 6 bases short, with 10 bases between. From germline, CDR1 is KGHSH and CDR2 LQKENI. For the CDR3, the DNA is TGTGCCAGCTCACCCCTTAGAGGGGATACGCAGTATTTT. This codes for CASSPLRGDTQYF.

The sample holds a few counts of this clonotype. With a much larger clone just one base away, this may be a read error. CDR3 loop: CASSRTDNSGYEQYF. The DNA of the CDR3 is TGTGCCAGCAGTCGAACCGATAATAGCGGTTACGAGCAGTACTTC. This chain connects TRBV7-2 to TRBJ2-7; D perhaps matches TRBD2 (6 bases). V shed 6 bases and J shed 4 bases, with 19 bases lying between them. Germline CDR1 SGHTA, CDR2 FQGNSA. The CDR3 is 15 amino acids.

In its sample, this clonotype was seen many times. This chain joins TRBV9 and TRBJ2-5, with 13 bases matching TRBD2. This CDR3 region has 19 residues. The V and J ends lost 4 bases and 2 bases, in that order; junction bases with no gene match: 14. Germline-derived CDR1 and CDR2 are SGDLS and YYNGEE. CDR3 loop: CASSSRGLAGPGGQETQYF. CDR3 bases: TGTGCCAGCAGCTCCAGGGGACTAGCGGGGCCCGGAGGACAAGAGACCCAGTACTTC. Full variable domain (outside the CDR3, taken from reference TRBV9 and TRBJ2-5): DSGVTQTPKHLITATGQRVTLRCSPRSGDLSVYWYQQSLDQGLQFLIQYYNGEERAKGNILERFSAQQFPDLHSELNLSSLELGDSALYFCASSSRGLAGPGGQETQYFGPGTRLLVL.

Points on this clonotype: Given a much more abundant clone one base away, this may be a read error. The chain is built from TRBV20-1 and TRBJ2-3; D unclear. CDR1 DFQATT and CDR2 SNEGSKA come from the germline V gene (reference sequence). The CDR3 consists of 13 residues. CDR3 in DNA: TGCGGTGCTAGGTCTCTAACCACAGATACGCAGTATTTT. This codes for CGARSLTTDTQYF.